This T cell receptor (beta chain) was identified during a study of shared clonotypes between healthy human individuals (dated by TCRdb to about 2020). As for the study more broadly: The cohort included three men and two women between 18 and 49 years of age. Between about 0.94 and 10 billion PBMCs per donor were obtained by leukapheresis. Blood TCR repertoires of roughly 5 healthy adults were deeply sequenced to estimate repertoire size and the extent of clonotype sharing between individuals. Libraries were prepared and TCR repertoires were sequenced by different laboratories using diverse techniques, in order to increase sequencing depth and limit assay-specific biases. For each donor, CD4 naive and CD4 memory were each given three plates, CD8 naive was given two plates, and CD8 memory was given one plate. On the study overall, not on this receptor specifically: Even with the large sequencing depth, rarefaction of the sorted-subset datasets indicated that sequencing was incomplete. Pairwise subsampling led to the expectation that sequencing depth would affect the degree of clonotype sharing among donors. Sampling was restricted to blood, and TCR repertoires in tissues likely differ from the TCR repertoires found in blood. Because the study included a small number of donors, the genetic and exposure-history diversity represented was limited. Clonotypes shared by all four sorted-subset donors showed higher generation probabilities than non-shared clonotypes. About 5% of naive CD4, around 4% of naive CD8, 2.3% of memory CD4, and about 0.4% of memory CD8 clonotypes were shared across a few donors. Naive subsets generally had larger estimated clonotype richness than memory subsets.

Including cysteine and phenylalanine, the CDR3 has 16 amino acids. The entry retains the CDR3 DNA only, 48 bases that are in frame from base 1. Trimming removed 1 base from V and 7 bases from J; the gene matches leave 11 bases unexplained. CDR1 and CDR2, looked up from the germline V gene, are SGHDT and YYEEEE. TCR CDR3 regions were amplified from genomic DNA by multiplex PCR using the deep immunoSEQ assay. For each cell subset, the extracted genomic DNA was distributed evenly across all wells of several immunoSEQ 96-well plates, and each plate served as one replicate. For sorted subsets, around 0.2 ug of genomic DNA, equivalent to roughly 33,000 T cell genomes, went into each replicate PCR. Purified libraries were quantified with a Qubit 3.0 fluorometer, sized on a Bioanalyzer 2100, and re-quantified with the KAPA Library Quantification kit. Each immunoSEQ 96-well plate was sequenced on its own single-read 150-cycle Illumina NextSeq 550 flow cell. From the authors' description of their analysis: Because the immunoSEQ output held only junctional sequences and lacked quality scores, the filtering could not match the filtering applied to full-length reads. Sequences were annotated with PyIR, a Python wrapper for IgBLAST v1.9, and V/J genes and CDR3 were assigned using IMGT germline references. Reads with weak V/J assignments (E-value above 1e-6), missing CDR3, stop codons, out-of-frame junctions, or ambiguous translated residues were removed. A V3J clonotype was defined by an identical inferred V gene, J gene, and CDR3 amino acid sequence. To compute the percentage overlap between repertoires, the number of shared unique clonotypes was divided by the size of the smaller repertoire. RTK rarefaction, the Chao1 estimator, and Recon v2.1 estimates of unobserved clonotypes were used to assess repertoire richness. OLGA was used to compute generation probabilities for all TCRbeta clonotypes that the gDNA method yielded from a handful of donors. As stored in TCRdb, this immuneACCESS dataset retains in-frame rearrangements with V and J assigned. A fraction of the clones does not appear; measured against another copy, unresolved V genes explain less than half of the discrepancy, and the remainder lacks a known reason. V, J and clone size are taken as reported in that table, and D and trimming were inferred from the DNA itself. The sample data list around 690,000 clones, and about 90% of these were observed just once. The top ten constitute 30% to 40% of the sample.

The donors were healthy, HIV-negative adults with no recently reported acute infections or vaccinations. Only Caucasian adults living in Nashville, Tennessee, USA were represented among the donors. CD8 memory samples were composed of magnetically selected CD45RO+ cells combined with CCR7-negative CD45RA+ effector memory (TemRA) cells. After blood collection by leukapheresis, PBMCs were isolated using Ficoll-Histopaque density gradient centrifugation and then cryopreserved in the vapor phase of liquid nitrogen. Analytical flow cytometry was used to check the purity and quantity of each magnetically sorted T cell population. From each sorted fraction, genomic DNA was isolated and quantified by UV absorbance on a Nanodrop 2000c. Details on this clone: It has no known antigen specificity. Within one base of it there is no much larger clone, and no base qualities were kept.

Sequencing was carried out using memory CD8+ T cells from PBMCs. The sample's cell subset or site label is to be understood as: CD45RO+ cells pooled with CCR7-negative TemRA cells. The chain is assembled from TRBV5-6 and TRBJ2-5, and 9 junctional nucleotides match TRBD1. This receptor was taken from a man aged 18 to 35 in good health. Some clones in this sample may be carry-over from other donors' samples. This receptor carries the CDR3 CASSLFPGQGLRTQYF. The bases read TGTGCCAGCAGCTTGTTCCCGGGACAGGGTCTAAGGACCCAGTACTTC.